This TCR beta chain is drawn from a study of blood T cell repertoires in COVID-19. Germline CDR1 is LGHDT and CDR2 is YNNKEL (reference sequence). This CDR3 comprises 17 residues. J lost 4 bases, V lost 3 bases, and 8 bases had no gene match. Participant-reported clinical history was the basis for cohort assignment. Exposed enrollees had met someone with a PCR-confirmed or clinician-diagnosed COVID-19 case at some point within the 2 weeks before study entry. Assay used: immunoSEQ multiplex PCR; TCRdb lists only in-frame clones, some missing. Altogether some 300,000 clones are present, around 92% being singletons, with the ten largest covering roughly 2.8%.

This sequence was found in a woman between 45 and 60 years old who had been exposed to COVID-19. The sequenced sample consisted of PBMCs or T cells enriched from blood (not recorded which). V usage is TRBV3-1 (or the pseudogene TRBV3-2) and J usage is TRBJ1-4, with 10 nucleotides matching TRBD1. In nucleotides, the CDR3 is TGTGCCAGCAGCCATTATGACAGGGGGCGAGGTAATGAAAAACTGTTTTTT. This sequence encodes CASSHYDRGRGNEKLFF.